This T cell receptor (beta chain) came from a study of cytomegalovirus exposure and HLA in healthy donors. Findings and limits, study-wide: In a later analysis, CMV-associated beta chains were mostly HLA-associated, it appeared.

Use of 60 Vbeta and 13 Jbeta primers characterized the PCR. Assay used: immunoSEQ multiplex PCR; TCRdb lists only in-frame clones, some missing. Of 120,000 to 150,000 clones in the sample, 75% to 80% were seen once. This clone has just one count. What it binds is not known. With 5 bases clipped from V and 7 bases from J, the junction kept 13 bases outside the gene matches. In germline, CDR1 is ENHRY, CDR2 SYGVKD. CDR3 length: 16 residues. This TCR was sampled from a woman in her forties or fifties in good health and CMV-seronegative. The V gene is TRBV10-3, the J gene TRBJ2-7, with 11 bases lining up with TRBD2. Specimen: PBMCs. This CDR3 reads CAISRLSSGGPGEQYF. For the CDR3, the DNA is TGTGCCATCAGTAGATTATCTAGCGGGGGGCCGGGGGAGCAGTACTTC.